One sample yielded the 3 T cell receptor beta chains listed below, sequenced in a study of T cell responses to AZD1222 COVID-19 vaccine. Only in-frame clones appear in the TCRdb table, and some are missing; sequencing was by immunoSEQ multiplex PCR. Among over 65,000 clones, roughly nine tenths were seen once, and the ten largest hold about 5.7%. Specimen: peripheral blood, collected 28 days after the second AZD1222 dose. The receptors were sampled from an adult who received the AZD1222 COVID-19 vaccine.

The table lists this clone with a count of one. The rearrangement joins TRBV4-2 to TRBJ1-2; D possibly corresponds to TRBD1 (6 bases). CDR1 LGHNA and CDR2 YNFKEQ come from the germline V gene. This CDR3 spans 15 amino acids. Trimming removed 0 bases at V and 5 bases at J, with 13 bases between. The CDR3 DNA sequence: TGTGCCAGCAGCCAAGAAGGGGGGGGCCAGTATGGCTACACCTTC. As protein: CASSQEGGGQYGYTF.

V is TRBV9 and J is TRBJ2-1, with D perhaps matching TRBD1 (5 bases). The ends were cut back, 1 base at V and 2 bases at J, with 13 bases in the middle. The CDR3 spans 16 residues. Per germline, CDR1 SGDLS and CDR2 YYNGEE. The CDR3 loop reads CASSVLGLGAYNEQFF. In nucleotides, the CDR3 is TGTGCCAGCAGCGTACTAGGATTAGGGGCCTACAATGAGCAGTTCTTC.

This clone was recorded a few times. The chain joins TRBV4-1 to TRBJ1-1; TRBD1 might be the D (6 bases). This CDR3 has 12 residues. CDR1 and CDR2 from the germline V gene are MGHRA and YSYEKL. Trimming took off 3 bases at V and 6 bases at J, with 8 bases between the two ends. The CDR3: CASSQGGSEAFF. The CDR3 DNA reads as TGCGCCAGCAGCCAGGGGGGCTCTGAAGCTTTCTTT.